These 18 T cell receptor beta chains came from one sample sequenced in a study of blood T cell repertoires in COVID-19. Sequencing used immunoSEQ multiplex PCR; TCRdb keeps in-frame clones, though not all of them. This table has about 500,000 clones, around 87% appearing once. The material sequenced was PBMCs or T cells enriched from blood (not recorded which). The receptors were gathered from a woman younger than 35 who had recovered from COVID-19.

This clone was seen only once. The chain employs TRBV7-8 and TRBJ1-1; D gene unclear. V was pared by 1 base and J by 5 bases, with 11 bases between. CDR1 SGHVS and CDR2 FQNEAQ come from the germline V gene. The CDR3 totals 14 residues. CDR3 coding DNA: TGTGCCAGCAGCTTAGGGACGGGGTGGACTGAAGCTTTCTTT. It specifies CASSLGTGWTEAFF.

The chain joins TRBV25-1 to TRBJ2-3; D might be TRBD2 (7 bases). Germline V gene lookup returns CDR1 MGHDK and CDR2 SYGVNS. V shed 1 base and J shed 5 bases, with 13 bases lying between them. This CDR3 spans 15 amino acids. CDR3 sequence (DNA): TGTGCCAGCAGTGAATTGGGGGGGCCAGGAGATACGCAGTATTTT. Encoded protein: CASSELGGPGDTQYF.

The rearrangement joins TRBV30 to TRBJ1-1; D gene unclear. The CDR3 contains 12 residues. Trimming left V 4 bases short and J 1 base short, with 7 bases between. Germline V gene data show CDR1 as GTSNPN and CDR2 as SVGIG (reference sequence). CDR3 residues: CAWNPGNTEAFF. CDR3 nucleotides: TGTGCCTGGAACCCCGGGAACACTGAAGCTTTCTTT.

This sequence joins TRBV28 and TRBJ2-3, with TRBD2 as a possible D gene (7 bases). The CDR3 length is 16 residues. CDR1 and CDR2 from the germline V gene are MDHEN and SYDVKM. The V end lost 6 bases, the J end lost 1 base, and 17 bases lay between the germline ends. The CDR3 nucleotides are TGTGCCAGCAGGGGCCTTGGGGGGGCCCGCACAGATACGCAGTATTTT. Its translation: CASRGLGGARTDTQYF.

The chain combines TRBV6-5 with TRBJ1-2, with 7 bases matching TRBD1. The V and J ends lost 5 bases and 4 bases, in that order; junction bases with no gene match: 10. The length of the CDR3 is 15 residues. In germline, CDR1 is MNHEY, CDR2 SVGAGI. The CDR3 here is CASSPYRTGPYGYTF. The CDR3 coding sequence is TGTGCCAGCAGTCCGTATCGGACAGGACCCTATGGCTACACCTTC.

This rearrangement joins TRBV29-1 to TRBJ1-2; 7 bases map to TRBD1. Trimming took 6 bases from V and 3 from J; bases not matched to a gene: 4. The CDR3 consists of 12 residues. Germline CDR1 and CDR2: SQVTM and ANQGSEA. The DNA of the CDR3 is TGCAGCGTGGGGACAGAGCACTATGGCTACACCTTC. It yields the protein CSVGTEHYGYTF.

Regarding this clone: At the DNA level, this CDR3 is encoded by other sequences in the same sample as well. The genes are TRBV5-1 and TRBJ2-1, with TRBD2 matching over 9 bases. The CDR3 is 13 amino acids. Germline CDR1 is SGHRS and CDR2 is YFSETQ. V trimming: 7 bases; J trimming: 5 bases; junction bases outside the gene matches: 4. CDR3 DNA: TGCGCCAGCCGGGCGGGGGGGAACAATGAGCAGTTCTTC. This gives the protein CASRAGGNNEQFF.

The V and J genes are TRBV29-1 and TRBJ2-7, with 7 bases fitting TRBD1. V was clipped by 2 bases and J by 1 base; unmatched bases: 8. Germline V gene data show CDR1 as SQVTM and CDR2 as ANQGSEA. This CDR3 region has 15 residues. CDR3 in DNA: TGCAGCGTTGAAACCTTCGGGACAGCTTCCTACGAGCAGTACTTC. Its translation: CSVETFGTASYEQYF.

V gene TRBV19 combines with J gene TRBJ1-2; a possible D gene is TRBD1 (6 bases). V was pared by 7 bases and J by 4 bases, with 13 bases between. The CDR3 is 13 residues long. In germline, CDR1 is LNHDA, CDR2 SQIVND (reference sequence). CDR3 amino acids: CASTDRIAYGYTF. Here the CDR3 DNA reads TGTGCCAGTACCGACAGGATCGCCTATGGCTACACCTTC.

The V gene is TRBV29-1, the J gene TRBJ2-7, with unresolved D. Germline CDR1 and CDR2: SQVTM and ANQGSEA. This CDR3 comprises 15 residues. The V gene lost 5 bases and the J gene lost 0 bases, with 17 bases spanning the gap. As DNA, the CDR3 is TGCAGCGTTTTGACTCTTTCCCCACCCTCCTACGAGCAGTACTTC. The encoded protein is CSVLTLSPPSYEQYF.

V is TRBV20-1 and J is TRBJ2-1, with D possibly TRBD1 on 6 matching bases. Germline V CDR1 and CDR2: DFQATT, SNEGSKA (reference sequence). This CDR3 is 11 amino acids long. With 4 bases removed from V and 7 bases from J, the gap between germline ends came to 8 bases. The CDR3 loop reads CSANRENEQFF. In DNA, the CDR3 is TGCAGTGCTAACAGGGAAAATGAGCAGTTCTTC.

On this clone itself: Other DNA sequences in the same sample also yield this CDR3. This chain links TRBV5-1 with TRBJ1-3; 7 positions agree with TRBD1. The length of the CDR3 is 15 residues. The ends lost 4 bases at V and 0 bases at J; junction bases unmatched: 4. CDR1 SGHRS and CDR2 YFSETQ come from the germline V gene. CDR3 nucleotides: TGCGCCAGCAGCCCCGGGACAGACTCTGGAAACACCATATATTTT. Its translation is CASSPGTDSGNTIYF.

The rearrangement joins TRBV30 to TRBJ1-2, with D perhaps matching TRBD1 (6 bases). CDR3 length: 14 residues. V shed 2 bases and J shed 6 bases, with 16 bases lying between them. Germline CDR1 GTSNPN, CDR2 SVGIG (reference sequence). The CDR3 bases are TGTGCCTGGAGTTACCGGGACAACGTAGATGGCTACACCTTC. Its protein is CAWSYRDNVDGYTF.

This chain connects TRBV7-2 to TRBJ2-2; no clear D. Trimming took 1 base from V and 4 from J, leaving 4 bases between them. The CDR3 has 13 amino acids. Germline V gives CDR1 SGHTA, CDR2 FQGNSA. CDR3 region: CASSLVLTGELFF. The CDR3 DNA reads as TGTGCCAGCAGCTTAGTCCTCACCGGGGAGCTGTTTTTT.

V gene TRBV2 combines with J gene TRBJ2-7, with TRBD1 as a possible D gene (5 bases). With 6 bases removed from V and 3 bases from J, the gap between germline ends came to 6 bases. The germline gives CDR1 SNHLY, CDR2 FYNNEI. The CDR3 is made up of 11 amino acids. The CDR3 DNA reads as TGTGCCAGCAGAACAGGCTACGAGCAGTACTTC. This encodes CASRTGYEQYF.

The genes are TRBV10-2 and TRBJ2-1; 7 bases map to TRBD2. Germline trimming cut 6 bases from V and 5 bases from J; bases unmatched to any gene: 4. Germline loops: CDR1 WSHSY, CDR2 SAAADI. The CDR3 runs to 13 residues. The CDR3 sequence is CASRGGGNNEQFF. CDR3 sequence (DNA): TGCGCCAGCAGGGGCGGGGGAAACAATGAGCAGTTCTTC.

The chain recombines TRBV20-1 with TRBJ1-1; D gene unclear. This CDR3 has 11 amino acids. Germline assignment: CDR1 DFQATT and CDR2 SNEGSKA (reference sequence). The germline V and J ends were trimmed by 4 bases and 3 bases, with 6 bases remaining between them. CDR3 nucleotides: TGCAGTGCTACACGGTACACTGAAGCTTTCTTT. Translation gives CSATRYTEAFF.

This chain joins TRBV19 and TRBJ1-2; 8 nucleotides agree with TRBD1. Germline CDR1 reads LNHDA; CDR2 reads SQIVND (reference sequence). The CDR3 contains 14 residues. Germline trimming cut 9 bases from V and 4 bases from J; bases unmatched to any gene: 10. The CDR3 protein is CASAQDRESYGYTF. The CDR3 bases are TGTGCCAGCGCGCAGGACAGGGAGTCCTATGGCTACACCTTC.